The entry below gives a single T cell receptor (beta chain) sequence along with its context. PCR amplification relied on 60 Vbeta primers (plus 13 Jbeta primers). The assay was immunoSEQ multiplex PCR, and TCRdb's table has in-frame clones only and misses some. Its table lists 100,000 to 150,000 clones. The CDR3 is 16 amino acids. J lost 1 base, V lost 0 bases, and 4 bases had no gene match. Germline V CDR1 and CDR2: SGHRS, YFSETQ. This entry belongs to a study of cytomegalovirus exposure and HLA in healthy donors. The sample was PBMCs. This clonotype was sampled from a man aged 25 to 45 in good health and CMV-seronegative. The chain joins TRBV5-1 to TRBJ2-7, with 10 bases fitting TRBD2. The CDR3 nucleotides are TGCGCCAGCAGCTTGGGAGGACTAGCGGTTTCCTACGAGCAGTACTTC. Protein: CASSLGGLAVSYEQYF.